This is a list of T cell receptor beta chains from one sample in a study of blood T cell repertoires in COVID-19. The repertoire was sequenced with immunoSEQ multiplex PCR; TCRdb's copy has only in-frame clones and lacks some. The table lists under 250,000 clones, around 83% of them singletons. Sequencing was carried out using peripheral blood. These receptors were collected from a man aged 45-60 years with active or convalescent COVID-19. The CDR3 runs from the conserved cysteine through the conserved F or W. The order of the fields is V gene, CDR3 length, J gene, D gene, clone size, CDR3 DNA, CDR3 protein. A D gene is named only where the DNA matches it firmly. Size tells how often a clone was seen (once, few, many) or the class of an expanded clone, and some rows leave it out.

>TRBV6-5|15|TRBJ2-4|TRBD1|.
TGTGCCAGCAGTTACGATCAGACAGGGAAAAACATTCAGTACTTC
CASSYDQTGKNIQYF
>TRBV28|13|TRBJ2-7|.|.
TGTGCCAGCAGGAGACAGGCTGTCTACGAGCAGTACTTC
CASRRQAVYEQYF
>TRBV7-8|13|TRBJ1-4|.|few
TGTGCCAGCAGCATCGGGACAAACGAAAAACTGTTTTTT
CASSIGTNEKLFF
>TRBV7-9|13|TRBJ2-7|.|.
TGTGCCAGCAGCTTAGGAAGGGGATACGAGCAGTACTTC
CASSLGRGYEQYF
>TRBV6-4|16|TRBJ2-7|TRBD2|.
TGTGCCAGCAGTGACTCTGGACTAGCGGGCTGTCACGAGCAGTACTTC
CASSDSGLAGCHEQYF
>TRBV21-1|15|TRBJ1-5|.|.
TGTGCCAGCAGCAAAGCACAAGTGACGGGTCAGCCCCAGCATTTT
CASSKAQVTGQPQHF
>TRBV6-2/TRBV6-3|15|TRBJ2-5|.|.
TGTGCCAGCAGTATACAGCGCCTCCAGGGTGAGACCCAGTACTTC
CASSIQRLQGETQYF
>TRBV27|16|TRBJ2-3|TRBD2|.
TGTGCCAGCAGTTTCAGACTAGCGGGGAGTACAGATACGCAGTATTTT
CASSFRLAGSTDTQYF
>TRBV29-1|14|TRBJ1-1|.|.
TGCAGCGTTGGGGGGGGACGGGTGAACACTGAAGCTTTCTTT
CSVGGGRVNTEAFF
>TRBV4-1|14|TRBJ2-5|.|.
TGCGCCAGCAGCCAAAGTAACGGGGGAGGGACCCAGTACTTC
CASSQSNGGGTQYF
>TRBV5-4|13|TRBJ1-1|.|.
TGTGCCAGCAGCTTGGGAGGTAACACTGAAGCTTTCTTT
CASSLGGNTEAFF
>TRBV7-3|15|TRBJ2-3|.|once
TGTGCCAGCAGCCCCCCGAGCGGAGGGCCAGATACGCAGTATTTT
CASSPPSGGPDTQYF
>TRBV15|17|TRBJ1-3|.|.
TGTGCCACCAGCAGGGGGACTCCGGTTAGCTCTGGAAACACCATATATTTT
CATSRGTPVSSGNTIYF
>TRBV7-9|15|TRBJ1-3|TRBD1|.
TGTGCCAGCAGCTTAGGGGCAGGGGGTAGAAACACCATATATTTT
CASSLGAGGRNTIYF
>TRBV5-1|17|TRBJ2-1|TRBD2|.
TGCGCCAGCAGCCAAGGACTAGCGGGGGGGCCTTTCAATGAGCAGTTCTTC
CASSQGLAGGPFNEQFF
>TRBV25-1|13|TRBJ1-6|TRBD1|.
TGTGCCAGCAGTGAGACAGGGAGTTCACCCCTCCACTTT
CASSETGSSPLHF
>TRBV6-5|12|TRBJ2-1|TRBD1|.
TGTGCCAGCAGTACCTACAGGGGGGAGCAGTTCTTC
CASSTYRGEQFF
>TRBV5-4|16|TRBJ2-2|.|.
TGTGCCAGCAGCTTGGACAGACAGAGGAGCACCGGGGAGCTGTTTTTT
CASSLDRQRSTGELFF
>TRBV10-2|14|TRBJ2-7|TRBD1|.
TGCGCCAGCCAAGGGACAGCTAGCTCCTACGAGCAGTACTTC
CASQGTASSYEQYF
>TRBV7-9|15|TRBJ1-4|TRBD1|.
TGTGCCAGCAGCTGGGACAGCGCGGCTAATGAAAAACTGTTTTTT
CASSWDSAANEKLFF
>TRBV4-1|16|TRBJ1-6|.|.
TGCGCCAGCGGTCCGGGTGGAGGCGGCTATAATTCACCCCTCCACTTT
CASGPGGGGYNSPLHF
>TRBV19|14|TRBJ1-5|TRBD1|.
TGTGCCAGTTCCCAGACAGGGGGCAATCAGCCCCAGCATTTT
CASSQTGGNQPQHF